The present T cell receptor (beta chain) was sequenced within a study of T-cell reconstitution after alpha-beta-depleted transplantation in children. The CDR3 has 11 amino acids. CDR1 and CDR2 from the germline V gene are SEHNR and FQNEAQ (reference sequence). V gave up 7 bases and J gave up 4 bases, with 5 bases separating them. Preparation of the TCRbeta library used unique molecular identifiers. TCRdb re-called the PCR reads with MiXCR, one entry per CDR3 protein. This table has some 490,000 distinct CDR3 sequences, around 12% appearing once. This clonotype was recorded many times. The source material was PBMCs from the stem cell graft donor, sampled from the stem cell graft. This receptor was taken from a human donor who donated a stem cell graft to a child with combined immunodeficiency. This rearrangement joins TRBV7-9 to TRBJ2-1; D unresolved. The CDR3 nucleotides read TGTGCCAGCAATAATTACAATGAGCAGTTCTTC. Translating gives CASNNYNEQFF.